Listed here are 25 T cell receptor beta chains from one sample, sequenced in a study of T cells in Graves' hyperthyroidism and ophthalmopathy. Regions amplified from RNA transcripts were the TCR beta CDR3 regions. Carried out on the TCR CDR3, a first-round RT-PCR used the HTBI primer set. One entry per CDR3 protein, called by TCRdb with MiXCR from the multiplex PCR reads. Altogether around 540,000 distinct CDR3 sequences are present, more than 15% being singletons, with the ten largest covering 25% to 35%. Sequenced: blood. The receptors were sampled from a woman between 25 and 40 years old with Graves' ophthalmopathy.

Regarding this clonotype: Compared with germline, one end of the junction differs, possibly owing to a read error. The chain links TRBV5-6 to TRBJ2-3; no clear D. Germline V gives CDR1 SGHDT, CDR2 YYEEEE. The CDR3 consists of 12 residues. CDR3 sequence: CAGSLLTDTQYF. In nucleotides, the CDR3 is TGTGCCGGCAGCTTGTTAACTGATACGCAGTATTTT.

The CDR3 DNA reads TGTGCCAGCGGCCCCCAGACTAGCGGTCACTATTCCTACGAGCAGTACTTC. This codes for CASGPQTSGHYSYEQYF. J is TRBJ2-7 and V is TRBV7-9; 9 positions agree with TRBD2. There are 17 residues in the CDR3. CDR1 SEHNR and CDR2 FQNEAQ come from the germline V gene (reference sequence). Germline trimming cut 8 bases from V and 1 base from J; bases unmatched to any gene: 15.

This chain connects TRBV19 to TRBJ1-1; D remains ambiguous. Germline CDR1 LNHDA, CDR2 SQIVND (reference sequence). This CDR3 has 14 amino acids. Trimming cost V 5 bases and J 7 bases, with 17 bases left between them. CDR3 region: CASSVLWMGNEAFF. CDR3 bases: TGTGCCAGTAGTGTATTGTGGATGGGGAATGAAGCTTTCTTT.

Ten or more counts support this clonotype. V and J are TRBV7-9 and TRBJ1-1, with TRBD1 matching 8 bases. Germline-derived CDR1 and CDR2 are SEHNR and FQNEAQ (reference sequence). V lost 4 bases, J lost 2 bases, and 9 bases stayed unmatched. The CDR3 loop spans 16 amino acids. CDR3 in DNA: TGTGCCAGCAGCTACCCACAGGACAGGGCAAACACTGAAGCTTTCTTT. Translated: CASSYPQDRANTEAFF.

Ten or more counts support this clonotype. The chain combines TRBV29-1 with TRBJ2-5; possibly TRBD2 for D (5 bases). V gave up 8 bases and J gave up 5 bases, with 12 bases separating them. CDR1 and CDR2 (germline): SQVTM, ANQGSEA. The CDR3 extends over 11 amino acids. The CDR3: CSIGPGETQYF. The CDR3 coding sequence is TGCAGCATAGGACCGGGGGAGACCCAGTACTTC.

This chain connects TRBV19 to TRBJ2-7; D is possibly TRBD2 (6 bases). This CDR3 contains 14 residues. V was pared by 4 bases and J by 3 bases, with 13 bases between. CDR1 is LNHDA and CDR2 is SQIVND in the germline V gene (reference sequence). The CDR3, as DNA: TGTGCCAGTAGTACGCCGGGAGCTAACTACGAGCAGTACTTC. Its translation: CASSTPGANYEQYF. Looking up the rest from reference TRBV19 and TRBJ2-7 gives the full variable domain: DGGITQSPKYLFRKEGQNVTLSCEQNLNHDAMYWYRQDPGQGLRLIYYSQIVNDFQKGDIAEGYSVSREKKESFPLTVTSAQKNPTAFYLCASSTPGANYEQYFGPGTRLTVT.

This clonotype has just a few counts. The chain employs TRBV18 and TRBJ2-4; possibly TRBD1 for D (6 bases). The germline CDR1 and CDR2 sequences are KGHSH and LQKENI. This CDR3 has 12 amino acids. Trimming left V 8 bases short and J 10 bases short, with 15 bases between. CDR3: CASLGQHQIQYF. The CDR3 coding sequence is TGTGCCAGCCTTGGACAGCATCAAATTCAGTACTTC.

Many counts were recorded for this clonotype. J is TRBJ2-7 and V is TRBV28; weak D call: TRBD2 (6 bases). Germline CDR1 is MDHEN and CDR2 is SYDVKM. V gave up 6 bases and J gave up 0 bases, with 12 bases separating them. There are 14 residues in the CDR3. CDR3 sequence (DNA): TGTGCCAGCAGCCGCGGGGACGTCTCCTACGAGCAGTACTTC. Translated, it gives CASSRGDVSYEQYF.

This clonotype was seen many times. The chain is built from TRBV6-6 and TRBJ1-1; the D gene is possibly TRBD1 (5 bases). This CDR3 is built from 15 residues. The ends were cut back, 0 bases at V and 1 base at J, with 9 bases in the middle. Germline V lookup: CDR1 MNHNY, CDR2 SVGAGI (reference sequence). The CDR3 region has the DNA TGTGCCAGCAGTTACTCGGGCGGGGGGAACACTGAAGCTTTCTTT. Residues: CASSYSGGGNTEAFF.

J is TRBJ2-1 and V is TRBV6-2 or TRBV6-3, with TRBD2 matching over 7 bases. V trimming: 2 bases; J trimming: 1 base; junction bases outside the gene matches: 8. The CDR3 is 17 amino acids. Germline-derived CDR1 and CDR2 are MNHEY and SVGEGT. The CDR3 DNA reads as TGTGCCAGCAGTTACCCAGTACTAGCGACGTCCTACAATGAGCAGTTCTTC. It yields the protein CASSYPVLATSYNEQFF.

This chain joins TRBV7-2 and TRBJ2-7, with 10 bases identical to TRBD1. Germline CDR1 is SGHTA and CDR2 is FQGNSA. V gave up 5 bases and J gave up 3 bases; unmatched junction bases: 7. This CDR3 is 15 amino acids long. The CDR3 loop reads CASSGGQGRSYEQYF. The CDR3 DNA follows: TGTGCCAGCAGCGGGGGACAGGGGAGGAGCTACGAGCAGTACTTC. Full variable domain (rest looked up from reference TRBV7-2 and TRBJ2-7): GAGVSQSPSNKVTEKGKDVELRCDPISGHTALYWYRQSLGQGLEFLIYFQGNSAPDKSGLPSDRFSAERTGGSVSTLTIQRTQQEDSAVYLCASSGGQGRSYEQYFGPGTRLTVT.

This clonotype has a count of ten or more. This sequence joins TRBV2 and TRBJ2-5, with D possibly called TRBD1 or TRBD2 (6 bases each). The germline gives CDR1 SNHLY, CDR2 FYNNEI. This CDR3 is built from 14 residues. The V and J ends lost 6 bases and 1 base respectively, with 12 bases between them. The CDR3 spells CASSAGQSQETQYF. CDR3 DNA: TGTGCCAGCAGCGCGGGACAATCCCAAGAGACCCAGTACTTC.

V and J are TRBV7-3 and TRBJ2-2; 13 nucleotides match TRBD2. Germline trimming cut 4 bases from V and 6 bases from J; bases unmatched to any gene: 8. Germline CDR1 and CDR2: SGHTA and FQGTGA. The CDR3 runs 17 residues. CDR3 bases: TGTGCCAGCAGCTCCGGACTAGCGGGAGTAAAGGCCGGGGAGCTGTTTTTT. This codes for CASSSGLAGVKAGELFF. Full variable domain (outside the CDR3, taken from reference TRBV7-3 and TRBJ2-2): GAGVSQTPSNKVTEKGKYVELRCDPISGHTALYWYRQSLGQGPEFLIYFQGTGAADDSGLPNDRFFAVRPEGSVSTLKIQRTERGDSAVYLCASSSGLAGVKAGELFFGEGSRLTVL.

On this clonotype: Since a much larger clone is just one base distant, this may be a read error. The J gene is TRBJ2-7, the V gene TRBV2, with D maybe TRBD1 (5 bases). The CDR3 consists of 10 residues. Germline V gives CDR1 SNHLY, CDR2 FYNNEI. CDR3 nucleotides: TGTGTCAGCAGGGCGTCTGAGCAGTACTTC. It encodes CVSRASEQYF.

Many counts were recorded for this clonotype. The J gene is TRBJ1-1, the V gene TRBV18; possible D gene TRBD1, 5 bases. The CDR3 totals 14 residues. V was shortened by 2 bases and J by 7 bases, with 14 bases between the two germline ends. Germline V gives CDR1 KGHSH, CDR2 LQKENI. The DNA of the CDR3 is TGTGCCAGCTCACCATCTACCACAGGTAATGAAGCTTTCTTT. This codes for CASSPSTTGNEAFF. The complete variable domain, with remaining parts taken from reference TRBV18 and TRBJ1-1, reads NAGVMQNPRHLVRRRGQEARLRCSPMKGHSHVYWYRQLPEEGLKFMVYLQKENIIDESGMPKERFSAEFPKEGPSILRIQQVVRGDSAAYFCASSPSTTGNEAFFGQGTRLTVV.

The chain uses TRBV5-1 and TRBJ1-2; TRBD1 matches at 8 bases. The CDR3 spans 14 residues. Trimming at V came to 4 bases and at J to 3 bases, leaving 5 bases not matched to a gene. Germline V gene lookup returns CDR1 SGHRS and CDR2 YFSETQ. The CDR3 coding sequence is TGCGCCAGCAGCCGGCAGGGGGCTGACTATGGCTACACCTTC. Translation gives CASSRQGADYGYTF.

The chain recombines TRBV4-1 with TRBJ2-4, with 9 bases matching TRBD2. Trimming at V came to 6 bases and at J to 0 bases, leaving 9 bases not matched to a gene. The CDR3 loop spans 17 amino acids. CDR1 is MGHRA and CDR2 is YSYEKL in the germline V gene. CDR3 coding DNA: TGCGCCAGCAGTGGGGCGGGAGGGATCGGAGCCAAAAACATTCAGTACTTC. It is translated as CASSGAGGIGAKNIQYF.

This chain uses TRBV7-3 with TRBJ1-2; 7 bases match TRBD1. From germline, CDR1 is SGHTA and CDR2 FQGTGA. V lost 2 bases, J lost 4 bases, and 4 bases stayed unmatched. The CDR3 covers 14 residues. CDR3 sequence reads: CASSLEQGFYGYTF. The CDR3 nucleotides are TGTGCCAGCAGCTTAGAACAGGGGTTCTATGGCTACACCTTC.

With regard to this clonotype: This may stem from a read error, because a much larger clone lies one nucleotide away. The genes are TRBV6-2 or TRBV6-3 and TRBJ1-2, with D maybe TRBD1 (5 bases). The CDR3 runs 15 residues. Germline V gene data show CDR1 as MNHEY and CDR2 as SVGEGT. V was pared by 7 bases and J by 6 bases, with 21 bases between. Written as DNA, the CDR3 is TGTGCCAGCACTGCCATCGCGGCAGGGACCCATGGCTACACCTTC. It encodes CASTAIAAGTHGYTF.

For the CDR3, the DNA is TGCAGTGCTAGGAAGACAGGGATTCATCAGCCCCAGCATTTT. Its protein product is CSARKTGIHQPQHF. The rearrangement joins TRBV20-1 to TRBJ1-5; the match to TRBD1 covers 7 bases. The CDR3 covers 14 residues. J gave up 5 bases and V 3 bases, and 7 bases lay outside the gene matches. Germline lookup yields CDR1 DFQATT and CDR2 SNEGSKA (reference sequence).

Many counts were recorded for this clonotype. The chain recombines TRBV9 with TRBJ2-1, with D possibly matching TRBD1 (5 bases). The CDR3 consists of 15 residues. The germline V and J ends were trimmed by 1 base and 4 bases, with 12 bases remaining between them. CDR1 SGDLS and CDR2 YYNGEE come from the germline V gene. In DNA, the CDR3 is TGTGCCAGCAGCGTACTCCCAGCAGGGTACAATGAGCAGTTCTTC. Its translation: CASSVLPAGYNEQFF.

The chain is built from TRBV6-6 and TRBJ1-1; D not resolved. This CDR3 is built from 14 residues. Trimming left V 0 bases short and J 5 bases short, with 10 bases between. CDR1 is MNHNY, CDR2 SVGAGI, per germline (reference sequence). The CDR3 region has the DNA TGTGCCAGCAGTTACTCGGTTTTACAAACTGAAGCTTTCTTT. It translates to CASSYSVLQTEAFF.

This clonotype has just a few counts. The chain recombines TRBV11-2 with TRBJ2-5, with D maybe TRBD1 (5 bases). The length of the CDR3 is 14 residues. V lost 7 bases and J lost 5, with 17 bases in between. Per germline, CDR1 SGHAT and CDR2 FQNNGV. CDR3: CASTLYQGFETQYF. In DNA, the CDR3 is TGTGCCAGCACCCTATACCAGGGTTTTGAGACCCAGTACTTC.

Concerning this clonotype itself: Germline and junction disagree at one end, which may indicate a read error. CDR3 loop: CASRWTGVLDYDYTF. The CDR3 region has the DNA TGTGCCAGCAGATGGACAGGGGTTTTGGACTATGACTACACCTTC. The J gene is TRBJ1-2, the V gene TRBV2, with 9 bases identical to TRBD1. The CDR3 consists of 15 residues. CDR1 SNHLY and CDR2 FYNNEI come from the germline V gene.

This clonotype was observed many times. The chain couples TRBV6-1 to TRBJ1-5; D gene ambiguous. Germline CDR1 and CDR2: MNHNS and SASEGT. This CDR3 is 14 amino acids long. The V end was cut by 2 bases, the J end by 0 bases, with 5 bases between. The CDR3: CASSESFSNQPQHF. For the CDR3, the DNA is TGTGCCAGCAGTGAATCATTTAGCAATCAGCCCCAGCATTTT.